A single T cell receptor (beta chain) is shown here with its context. As yet, its antigen is unknown. Assay used: immunoSEQ multiplex PCR; TCRdb lists only in-frame clones, some missing. The repertoire consists of 150,000 to 200,000 clones, with 85% to 90% occurring once and the leading ten covering 4% to 4.5%. The sample comes from a study of T cell responses to AZD1222 COVID-19 vaccine. J was trimmed by 6 bases and V by 2 bases; bases with no gene match: 8. The CDR3 loop spans 14 amino acids. Germline V gene lookup returns CDR1 SGHRS and CDR2 YFSETQ. Study-wide points: At 160-218 and 743-854, vaccine-associated CD4 TCRs were dominant, and they spanned spike. Repertoire sampling occurred only after the peak T cell response.

The chain combines TRBV5-1 with TRBJ2-7, with TRBD1 matching over 7 bases. The sequencing used peripheral blood, collected 28 days after the second AZD1222 dose. This TCR was recovered from an adult who received the AZD1222 COVID-19 vaccine. The CDR3 DNA reads TGCGCCAGCAGCTTACTCCCGACAGGGTTCGAGCAGTACTTC. Its translation is CASSLLPTGFEQYF.